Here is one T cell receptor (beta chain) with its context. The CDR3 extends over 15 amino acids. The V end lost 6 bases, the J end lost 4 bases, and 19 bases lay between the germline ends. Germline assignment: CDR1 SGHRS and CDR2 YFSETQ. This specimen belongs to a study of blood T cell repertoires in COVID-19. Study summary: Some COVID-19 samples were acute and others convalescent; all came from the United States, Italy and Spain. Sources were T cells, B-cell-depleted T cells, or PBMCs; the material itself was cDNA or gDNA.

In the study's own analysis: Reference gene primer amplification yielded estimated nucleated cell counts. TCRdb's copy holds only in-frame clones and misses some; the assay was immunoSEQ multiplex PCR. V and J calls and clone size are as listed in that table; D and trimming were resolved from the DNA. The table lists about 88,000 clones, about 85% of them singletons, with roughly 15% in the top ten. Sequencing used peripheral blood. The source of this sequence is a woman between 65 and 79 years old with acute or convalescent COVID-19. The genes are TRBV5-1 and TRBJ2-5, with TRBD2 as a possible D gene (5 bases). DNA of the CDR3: TGCGCCAGCACCCTACAAGGAGGTTTAGGAGAGACCCAGTACTTC. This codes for CASTLQGGLGETQYF.